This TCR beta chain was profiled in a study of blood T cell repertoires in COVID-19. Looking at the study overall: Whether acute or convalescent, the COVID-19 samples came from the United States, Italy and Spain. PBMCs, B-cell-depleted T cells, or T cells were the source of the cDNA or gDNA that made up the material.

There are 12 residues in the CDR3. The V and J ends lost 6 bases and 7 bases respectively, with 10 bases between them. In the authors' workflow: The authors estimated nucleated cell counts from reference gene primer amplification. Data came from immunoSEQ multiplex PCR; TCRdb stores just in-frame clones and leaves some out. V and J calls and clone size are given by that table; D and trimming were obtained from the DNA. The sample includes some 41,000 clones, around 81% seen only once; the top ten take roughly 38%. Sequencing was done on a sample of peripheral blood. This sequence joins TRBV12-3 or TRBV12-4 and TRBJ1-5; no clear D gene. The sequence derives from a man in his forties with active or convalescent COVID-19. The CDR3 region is CASSTSEQPQHF. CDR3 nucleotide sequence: TGTGCCAGCAGCACATCCGAACAGCCCCAGCATTTT.